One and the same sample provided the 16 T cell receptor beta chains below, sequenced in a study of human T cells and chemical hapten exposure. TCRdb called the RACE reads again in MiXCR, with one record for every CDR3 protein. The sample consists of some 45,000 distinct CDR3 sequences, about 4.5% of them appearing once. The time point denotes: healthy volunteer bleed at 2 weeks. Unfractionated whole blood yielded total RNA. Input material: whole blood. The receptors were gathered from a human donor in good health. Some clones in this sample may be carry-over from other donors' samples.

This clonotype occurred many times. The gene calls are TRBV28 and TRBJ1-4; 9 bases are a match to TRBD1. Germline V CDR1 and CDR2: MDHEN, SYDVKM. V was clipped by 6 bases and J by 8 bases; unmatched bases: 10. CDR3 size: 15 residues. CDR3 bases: TGTGCCAGCAGCTTAACCGGGACAGGGAACGAAAAACTGTTTTTT. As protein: CASSLTGTGNEKLFF. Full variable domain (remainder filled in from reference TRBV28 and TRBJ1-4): DVKVTQSSRYLVKRTGEKVFLECVQDMDHENMFWYRQDPGLGLRLIYFSYDVKMKEKGDIPEGYSVSREKKERFSLILESASTNQTSMYLCASSLTGTGNEKLFFGSGTQLSVL.

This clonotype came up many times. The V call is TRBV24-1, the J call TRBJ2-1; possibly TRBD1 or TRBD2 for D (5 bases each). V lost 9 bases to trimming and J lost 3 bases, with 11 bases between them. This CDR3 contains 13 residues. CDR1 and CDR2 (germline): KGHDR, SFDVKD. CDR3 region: CATARGGYNEQFF. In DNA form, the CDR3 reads TGTGCCACCGCCCGGGGCGGCTACAATGAGCAGTTCTTC.

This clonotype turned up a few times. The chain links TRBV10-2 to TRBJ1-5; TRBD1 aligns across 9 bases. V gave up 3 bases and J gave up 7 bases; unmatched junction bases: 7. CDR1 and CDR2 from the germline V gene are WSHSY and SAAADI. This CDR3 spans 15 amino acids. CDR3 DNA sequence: TGCGCCAGCAGTGATAGGACAGGGGTCGTCCAGCCCCAGCATTTT. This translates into CASSDRTGVVQPQHF.

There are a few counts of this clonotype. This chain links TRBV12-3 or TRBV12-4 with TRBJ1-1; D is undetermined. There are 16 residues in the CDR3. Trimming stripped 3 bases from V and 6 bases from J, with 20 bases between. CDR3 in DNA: TGTGCCAGCAGTTTCCCACCAGTAGTGCATGACTCTGAAGCTTTCTTT. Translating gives CASSFPPVVHDSEAFF.

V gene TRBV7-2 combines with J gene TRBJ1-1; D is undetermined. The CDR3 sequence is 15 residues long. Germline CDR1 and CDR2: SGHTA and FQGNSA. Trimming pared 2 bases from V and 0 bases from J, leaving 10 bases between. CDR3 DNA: TGTGCCAGCAGCTTAAAGGGTCTCATGAACACTGAAGCTTTCTTT. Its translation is CASSLKGLMNTEAFF.

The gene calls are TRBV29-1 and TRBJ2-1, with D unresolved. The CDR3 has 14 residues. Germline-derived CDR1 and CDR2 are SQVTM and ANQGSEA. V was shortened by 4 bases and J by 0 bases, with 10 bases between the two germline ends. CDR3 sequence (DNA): TGCAGCGTTGCAGGCGGTGGCTCCTACAATGAGCAGTTCTTC. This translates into CSVAGGGSYNEQFF.

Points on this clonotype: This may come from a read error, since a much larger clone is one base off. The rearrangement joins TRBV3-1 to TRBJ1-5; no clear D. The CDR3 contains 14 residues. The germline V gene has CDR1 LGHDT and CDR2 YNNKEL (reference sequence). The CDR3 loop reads CASSQDSGNRPQHF. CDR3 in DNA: TGTGCCAGCAGCCAAGATTCAGGAAATCGGCCCCAGCATTTT. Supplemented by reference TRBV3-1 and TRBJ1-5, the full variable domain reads DTAVSQTPKYLVTQMGNDKSIKCEQNLGHDTMYWYKQDSKKFLKIMFSYNNKELIINETVPNRFSPKSPDKAHLNLHINSLELGDSAVYFCASSQDSGNRPQHFGDGTRLSIL.

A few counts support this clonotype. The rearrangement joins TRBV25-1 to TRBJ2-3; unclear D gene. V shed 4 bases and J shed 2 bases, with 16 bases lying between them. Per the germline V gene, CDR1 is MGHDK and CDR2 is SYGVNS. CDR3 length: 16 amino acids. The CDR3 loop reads CASSADLTDFTDTQYF. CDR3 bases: TGTGCCAGCAGTGCTGACCTGACGGATTTCACAGATACGCAGTATTTT.

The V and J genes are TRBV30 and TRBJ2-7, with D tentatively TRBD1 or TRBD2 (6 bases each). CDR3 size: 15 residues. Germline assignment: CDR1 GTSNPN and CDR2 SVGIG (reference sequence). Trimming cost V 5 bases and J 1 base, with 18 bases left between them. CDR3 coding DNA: TGTGCCTGGGGGGGGCTTGGGGAGATATCCTACGAGCAGTACTTC. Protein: CAWGGLGEISYEQYF.

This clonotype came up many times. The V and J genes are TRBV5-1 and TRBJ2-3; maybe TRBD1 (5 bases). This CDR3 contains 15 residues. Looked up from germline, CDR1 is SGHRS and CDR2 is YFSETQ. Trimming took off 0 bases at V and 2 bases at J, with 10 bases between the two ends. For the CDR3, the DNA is TGCGCCAGCAGCTTGGAAGACAGCTCCACAGATACGCAGTATTTT. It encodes CASSLEDSSTDTQYF.

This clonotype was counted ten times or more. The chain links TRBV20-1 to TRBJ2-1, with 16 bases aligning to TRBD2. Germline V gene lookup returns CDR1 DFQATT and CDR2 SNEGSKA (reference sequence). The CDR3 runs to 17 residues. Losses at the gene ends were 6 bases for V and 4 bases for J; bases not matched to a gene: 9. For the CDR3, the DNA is TGCAGTGCCCGGAAGGGACTAGCGGGAGGGAAGTACAATGAGCAGTTCTTC. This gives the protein CSARKGLAGGKYNEQFF.

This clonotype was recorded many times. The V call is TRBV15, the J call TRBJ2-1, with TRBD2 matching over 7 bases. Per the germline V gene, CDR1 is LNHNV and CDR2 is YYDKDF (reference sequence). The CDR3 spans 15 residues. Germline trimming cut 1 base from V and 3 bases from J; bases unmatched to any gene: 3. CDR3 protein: CATSRVLAFYNEQFF. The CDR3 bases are TGTGCCACCAGCAGAGTACTAGCGTTCTACAATGAGCAGTTCTTC.

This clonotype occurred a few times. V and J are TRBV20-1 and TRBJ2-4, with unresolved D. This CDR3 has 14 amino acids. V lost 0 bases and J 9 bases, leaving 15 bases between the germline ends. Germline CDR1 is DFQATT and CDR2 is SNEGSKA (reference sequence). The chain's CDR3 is CSARDYRFLGIQYF. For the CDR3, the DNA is TGCAGTGCTAGAGATTACCGTTTTCTGGGCATTCAGTACTTC.

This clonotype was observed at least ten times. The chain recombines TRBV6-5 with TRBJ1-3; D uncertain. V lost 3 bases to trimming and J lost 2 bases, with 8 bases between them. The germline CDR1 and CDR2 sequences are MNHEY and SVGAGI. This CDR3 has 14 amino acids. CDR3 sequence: CASSYAVTGNTIYF. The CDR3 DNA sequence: TGTGCCAGCAGTTATGCGGTCACTGGAAACACCATATATTTT.

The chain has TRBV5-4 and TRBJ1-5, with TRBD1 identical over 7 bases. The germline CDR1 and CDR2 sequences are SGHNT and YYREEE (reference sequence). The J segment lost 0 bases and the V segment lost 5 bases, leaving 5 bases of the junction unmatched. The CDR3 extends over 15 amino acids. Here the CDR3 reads CASSRTGDSNQPQHF. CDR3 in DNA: TGTGCCAGCAGTCGTACAGGGGATAGCAATCAGCCCCAGCATTTT.

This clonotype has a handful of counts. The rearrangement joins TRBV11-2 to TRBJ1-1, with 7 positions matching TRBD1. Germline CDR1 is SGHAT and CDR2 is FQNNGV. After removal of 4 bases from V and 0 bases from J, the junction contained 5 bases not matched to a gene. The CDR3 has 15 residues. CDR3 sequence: CASSYKGAMNTEAFF. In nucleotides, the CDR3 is TGTGCCAGCAGCTACAAGGGGGCTATGAACACTGAAGCTTTCTTT.